This T cell receptor beta chain was identified in a study of T-cell reconstitution after alpha-beta-depleted transplantation in children. Unique molecular identifiers tagged the TCRbeta library. TCRdb reprocessed the PCR reads with MiXCR, giving one entry per CDR3 protein. The table shows 700,000 to 950,000 distinct CDR3 sequences, with around 17% occurring only once. This clonotype was recorded a few times. Trimming removed 4 bases from V and 5 bases from J, with 16 bases in between. This CDR3 is 15 amino acids long. This specimen was PBMCs, mostly from graft donor cells, taken 360 days after TCRalphabeta/CD19-depleted stem cell transplant. The chain couples TRBV12-3 or TRBV12-4 to TRBJ2-3; D remains ambiguous. This clonotype was sampled from a male patient between 5 and 17 years old who had a stem cell transplant for acute lymphoblastic leukemia, so the T cells may come from the graft donor. The CDR3 loop is CASSSLVPRRDTQYF. The CDR3 nucleotides are TGTGCCAGCAGTTCGTTGGTTCCTCGGCGAGATACGCAGTATTTT.